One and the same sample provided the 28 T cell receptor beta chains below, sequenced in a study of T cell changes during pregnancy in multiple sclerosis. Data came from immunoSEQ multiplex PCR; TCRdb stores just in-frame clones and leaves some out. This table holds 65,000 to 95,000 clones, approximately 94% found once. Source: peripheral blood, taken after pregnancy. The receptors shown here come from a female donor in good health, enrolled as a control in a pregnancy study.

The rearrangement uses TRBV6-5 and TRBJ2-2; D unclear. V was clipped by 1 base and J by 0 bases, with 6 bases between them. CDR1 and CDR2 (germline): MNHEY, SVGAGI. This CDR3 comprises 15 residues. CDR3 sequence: CASSYFTANTGELFF. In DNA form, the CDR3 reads TGTGCCAGCAGTTACTTTACAGCGAACACCGGGGAGCTGTTTTTT.

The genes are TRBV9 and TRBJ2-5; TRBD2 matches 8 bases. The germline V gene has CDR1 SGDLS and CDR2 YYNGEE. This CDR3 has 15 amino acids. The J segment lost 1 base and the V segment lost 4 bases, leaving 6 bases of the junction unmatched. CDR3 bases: TGTGCCAGCAGCCAGACTAGCGAAATCCAAGAGACCCAGTACTTC. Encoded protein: CASSQTSEIQETQYF.

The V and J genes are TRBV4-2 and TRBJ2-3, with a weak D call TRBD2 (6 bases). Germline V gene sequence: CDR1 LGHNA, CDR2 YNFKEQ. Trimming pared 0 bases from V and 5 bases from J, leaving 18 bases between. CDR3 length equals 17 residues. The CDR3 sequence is CASSQEWLGGVIDTQYF. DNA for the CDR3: TGTGCCAGCAGCCAAGAATGGTTGGGGGGAGTAATAGATACGCAGTATTTT.

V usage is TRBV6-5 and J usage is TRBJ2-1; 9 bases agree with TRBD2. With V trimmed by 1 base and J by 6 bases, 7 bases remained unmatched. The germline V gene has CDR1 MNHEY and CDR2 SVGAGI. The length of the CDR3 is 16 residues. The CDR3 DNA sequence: TGTGCCAGCAGTTACTTTAGCGGGGGCCGTGGCAATGAGCAGTTCTTC. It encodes CASSYFSGGRGNEQFF.

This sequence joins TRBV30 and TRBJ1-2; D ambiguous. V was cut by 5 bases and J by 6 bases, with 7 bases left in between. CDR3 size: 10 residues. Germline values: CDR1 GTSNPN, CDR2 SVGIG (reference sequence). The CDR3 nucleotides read TGTGCCTGGCAGAAGAATGGCTACACCTTC. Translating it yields CAWQKNGYTF.

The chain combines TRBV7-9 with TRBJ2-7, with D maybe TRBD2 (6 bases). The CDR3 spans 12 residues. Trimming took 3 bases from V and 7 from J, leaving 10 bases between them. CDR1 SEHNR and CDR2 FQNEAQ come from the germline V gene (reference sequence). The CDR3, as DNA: TGTGCCAGCAGCTTTGGGGAGGAAGAGCAGTACTTC. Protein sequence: CASSFGEEEQYF.

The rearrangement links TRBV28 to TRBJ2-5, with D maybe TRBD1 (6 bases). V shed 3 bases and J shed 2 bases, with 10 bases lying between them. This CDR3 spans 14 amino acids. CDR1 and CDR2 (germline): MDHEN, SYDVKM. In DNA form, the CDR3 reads TGTGCCAGCAGTTTGGGGGCGGTTCAAGAGACCCAGTACTTC. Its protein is CASSLGAVQETQYF.

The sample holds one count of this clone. CDR3 amino acids: CASSLEGENGYTF. Here the CDR3 DNA reads TGTGCCAGCAGCTTAGAGGGGGAGAATGGCTACACCTTC. The gene calls are TRBV7-9 and TRBJ1-2; D is perhaps TRBD1 (6 bases). This CDR3 is built from 13 residues. The V end was cut by 1 base, the J end by 6 bases, with 9 bases between. Germline CDR1 reads SEHNR; CDR2 reads FQNEAQ (reference sequence).

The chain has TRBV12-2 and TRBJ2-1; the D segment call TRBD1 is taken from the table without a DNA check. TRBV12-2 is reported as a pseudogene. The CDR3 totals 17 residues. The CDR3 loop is CASRFSNPGQPTDEQFF. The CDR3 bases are TGTGCAAGTCGCTTTTCAAACCCGGGACAGCCGACGGATGAGCAGTTCTTC.

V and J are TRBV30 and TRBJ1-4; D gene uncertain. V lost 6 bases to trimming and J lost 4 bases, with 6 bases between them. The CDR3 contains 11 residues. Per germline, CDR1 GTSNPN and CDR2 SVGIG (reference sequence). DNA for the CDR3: TGTGCCTGTGCGGGTAATGAAAAACTGTTTTTT. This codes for CACAGNEKLFF.

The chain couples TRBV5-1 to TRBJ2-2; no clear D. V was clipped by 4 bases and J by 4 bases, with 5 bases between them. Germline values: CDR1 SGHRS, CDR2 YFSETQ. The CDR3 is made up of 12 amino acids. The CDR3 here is CASSLSTGELFF. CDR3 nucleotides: TGCGCCAGCAGCCTAAGCACCGGGGAGCTGTTTTTT.

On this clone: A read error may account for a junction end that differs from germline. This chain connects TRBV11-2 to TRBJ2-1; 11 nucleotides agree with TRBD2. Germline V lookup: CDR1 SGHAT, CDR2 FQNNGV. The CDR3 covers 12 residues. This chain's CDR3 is CASRLSGTSGIF. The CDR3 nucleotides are TGTGCCAGCAGGCTATCCGGGACTAGCGGAATCTTC.

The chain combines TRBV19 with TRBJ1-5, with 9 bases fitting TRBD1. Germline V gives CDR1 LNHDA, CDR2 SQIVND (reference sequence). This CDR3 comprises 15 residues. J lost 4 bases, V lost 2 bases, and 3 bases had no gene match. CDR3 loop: CASSITGGGNQPQHF. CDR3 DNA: TGTGCCAGTAGTATAACAGGGGGCGGAAATCAGCCCCAGCATTTT.

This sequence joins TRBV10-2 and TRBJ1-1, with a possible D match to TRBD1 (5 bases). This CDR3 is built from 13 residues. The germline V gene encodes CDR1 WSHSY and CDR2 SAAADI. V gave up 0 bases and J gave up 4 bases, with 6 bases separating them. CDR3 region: CASSESGLTEAFF. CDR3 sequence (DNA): TGCGCCAGCAGTGAGTCGGGGCTCACTGAAGCTTTCTTT.

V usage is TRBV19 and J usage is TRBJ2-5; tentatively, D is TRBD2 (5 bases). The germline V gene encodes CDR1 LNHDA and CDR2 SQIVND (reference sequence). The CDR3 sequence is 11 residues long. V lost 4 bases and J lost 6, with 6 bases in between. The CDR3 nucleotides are TGTGCCAGTAGTAGAGGGCAGACCCAGTACTTC. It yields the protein CASSRGQTQYF.

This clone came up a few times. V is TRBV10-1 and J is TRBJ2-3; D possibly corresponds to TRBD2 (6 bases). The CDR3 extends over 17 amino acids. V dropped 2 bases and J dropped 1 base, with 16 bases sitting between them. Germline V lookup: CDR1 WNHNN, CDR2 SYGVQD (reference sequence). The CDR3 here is CASSEGERGGGTDTQYF. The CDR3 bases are TGCGCCAGCAGTGAGGGTGAGCGAGGAGGGGGCACAGATACGCAGTATTTT.

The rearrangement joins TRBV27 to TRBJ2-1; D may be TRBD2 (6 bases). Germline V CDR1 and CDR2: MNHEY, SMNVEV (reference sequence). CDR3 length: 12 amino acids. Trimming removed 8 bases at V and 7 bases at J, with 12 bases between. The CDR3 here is CASRYSGNEQFF. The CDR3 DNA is TGTGCCAGCCGGTATAGCGGTAATGAGCAGTTCTTC.

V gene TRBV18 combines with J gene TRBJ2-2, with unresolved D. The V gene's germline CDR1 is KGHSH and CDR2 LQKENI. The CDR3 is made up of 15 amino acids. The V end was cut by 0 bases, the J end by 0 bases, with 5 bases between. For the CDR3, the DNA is TGTGCCAGCTCACCACCGGCCACGAACACCGGGGAGCTGTTTTTT. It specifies CASSPPATNTGELFF.

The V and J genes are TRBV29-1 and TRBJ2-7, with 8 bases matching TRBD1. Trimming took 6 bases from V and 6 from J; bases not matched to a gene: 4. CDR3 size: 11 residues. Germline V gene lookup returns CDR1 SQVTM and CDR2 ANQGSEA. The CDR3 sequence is CSVSGGGEQYF. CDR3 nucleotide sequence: TGCAGCGTCTCAGGGGGCGGCGAGCAGTACTTC.

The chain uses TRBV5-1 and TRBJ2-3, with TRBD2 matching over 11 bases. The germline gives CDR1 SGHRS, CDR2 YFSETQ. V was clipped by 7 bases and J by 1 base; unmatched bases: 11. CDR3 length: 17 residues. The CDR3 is CASAPGTSGKRTDTQYF. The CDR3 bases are TGCGCCAGCGCCCCCGGGACTAGCGGTAAACGCACAGATACGCAGTATTTT.

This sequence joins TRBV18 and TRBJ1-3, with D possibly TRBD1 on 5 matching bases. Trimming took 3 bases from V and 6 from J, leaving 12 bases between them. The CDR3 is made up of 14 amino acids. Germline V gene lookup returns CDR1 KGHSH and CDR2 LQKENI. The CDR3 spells CASSPGPGENTIYF. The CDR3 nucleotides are TGTGCCAGCTCACCGGGCCCGGGGGAAAACACCATATATTTT.

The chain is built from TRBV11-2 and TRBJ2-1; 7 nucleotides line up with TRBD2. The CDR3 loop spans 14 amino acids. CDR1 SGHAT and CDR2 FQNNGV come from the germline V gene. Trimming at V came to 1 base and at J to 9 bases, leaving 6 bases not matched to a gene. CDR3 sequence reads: CASSLAGPSGEQFF. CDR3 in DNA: TGTGCCAGCAGCTTAGCAGGACCTAGCGGTGAGCAGTTCTTC.

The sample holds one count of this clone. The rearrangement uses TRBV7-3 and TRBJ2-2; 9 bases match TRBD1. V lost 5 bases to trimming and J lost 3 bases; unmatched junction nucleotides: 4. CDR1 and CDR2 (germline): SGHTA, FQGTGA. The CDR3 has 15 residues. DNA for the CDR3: TGTGCCAGCAGCCCAGACAGGGGGGACACCGGGGAGCTGTTTTTT. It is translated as CASSPDRGDTGELFF.

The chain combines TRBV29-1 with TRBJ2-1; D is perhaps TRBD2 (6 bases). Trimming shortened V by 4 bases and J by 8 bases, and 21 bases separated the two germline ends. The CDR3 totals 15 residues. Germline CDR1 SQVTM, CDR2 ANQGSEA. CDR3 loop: CSVVLSSGPSDEQFF. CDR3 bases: TGCAGCGTTGTCTTGAGTAGCGGCCCTTCGGATGAGCAGTTCTTC.

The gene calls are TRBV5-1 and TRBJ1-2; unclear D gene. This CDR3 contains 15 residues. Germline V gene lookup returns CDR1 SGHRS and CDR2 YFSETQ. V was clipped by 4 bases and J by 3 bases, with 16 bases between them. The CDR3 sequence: CASSMAASRDYGYTF. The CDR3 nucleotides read TGCGCCAGCAGCATGGCGGCGTCTCGGGACTATGGCTACACCTTC.

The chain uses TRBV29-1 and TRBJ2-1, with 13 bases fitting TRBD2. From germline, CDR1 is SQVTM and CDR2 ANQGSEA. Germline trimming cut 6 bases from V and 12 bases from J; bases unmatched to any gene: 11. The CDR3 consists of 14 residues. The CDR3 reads CSVRGGLAGPWQFF. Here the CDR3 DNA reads TGCAGCGTCAGAGGGGGACTAGCGGGGCCGTGGCAGTTCTTC.

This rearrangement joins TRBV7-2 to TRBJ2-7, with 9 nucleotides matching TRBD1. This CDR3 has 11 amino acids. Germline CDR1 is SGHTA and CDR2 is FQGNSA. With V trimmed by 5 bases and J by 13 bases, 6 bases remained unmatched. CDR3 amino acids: CASSIHRGLYF. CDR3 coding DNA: TGTGCCAGCAGCATCCACAGGGGGCTTTACTTC.

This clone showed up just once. The CDR3 sequence is CASTPGQGALAYEQYF. The CDR3 bases are TGCGCCAGCACTCCGGGACAGGGGGCTTTGGCCTACGAGCAGTACTTC. The rearrangement joins TRBV5-1 to TRBJ2-7; 12 positions agree with TRBD1. Germline V CDR1 and CDR2: SGHRS, YFSETQ. This CDR3 is 16 amino acids long. The V gene end was trimmed by 6 bases and the J gene end by 2 bases; junction bases not matched to a gene: 9.